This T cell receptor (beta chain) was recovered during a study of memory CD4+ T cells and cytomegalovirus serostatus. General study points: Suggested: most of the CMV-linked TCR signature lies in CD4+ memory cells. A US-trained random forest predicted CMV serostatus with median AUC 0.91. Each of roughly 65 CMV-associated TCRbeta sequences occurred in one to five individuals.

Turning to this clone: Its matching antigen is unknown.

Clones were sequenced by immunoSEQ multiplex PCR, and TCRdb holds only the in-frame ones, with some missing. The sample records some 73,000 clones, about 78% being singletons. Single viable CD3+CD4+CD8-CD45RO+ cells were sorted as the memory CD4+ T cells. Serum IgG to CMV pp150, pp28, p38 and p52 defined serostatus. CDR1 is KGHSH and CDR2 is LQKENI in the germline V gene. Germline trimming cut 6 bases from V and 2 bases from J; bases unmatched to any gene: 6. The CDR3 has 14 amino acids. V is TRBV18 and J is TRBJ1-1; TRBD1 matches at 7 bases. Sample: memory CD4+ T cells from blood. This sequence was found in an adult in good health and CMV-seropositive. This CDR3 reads CASSPDRRNTEAFF. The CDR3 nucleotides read TGTGCCAGCTCCCCGGACAGGCGAAACACTGAAGCTTTCTTT.